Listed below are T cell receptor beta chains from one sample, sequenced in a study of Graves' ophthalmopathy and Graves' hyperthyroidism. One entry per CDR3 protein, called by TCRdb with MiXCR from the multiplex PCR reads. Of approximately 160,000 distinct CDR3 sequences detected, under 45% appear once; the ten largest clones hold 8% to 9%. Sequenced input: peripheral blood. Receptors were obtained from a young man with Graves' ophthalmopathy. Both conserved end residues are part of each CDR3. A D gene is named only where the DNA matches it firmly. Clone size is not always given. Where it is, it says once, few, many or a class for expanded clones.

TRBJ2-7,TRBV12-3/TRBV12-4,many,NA,CASSLAGTRIEQYF,TGTGCCAGCAGTTTAGCCGGGACCCGCATTGAGCAGTACTTC
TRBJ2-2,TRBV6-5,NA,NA,CASSLEGLNTGELFF,TGTGCCAGCAGTTTGGAGGGACTGAACACCGGGGAGCTGTTTTTT
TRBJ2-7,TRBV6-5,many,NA,CASSLNWGGGYEQYF,TGTGCCAGCAGTTTGAACTGGGGAGGGGGCTACGAGCAGTACTTC
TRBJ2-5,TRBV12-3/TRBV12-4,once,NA,CASGLGGTETQYF,TGTGCCAGCGGCTTAGGGGGAACGGAGACCCAGTACTTC
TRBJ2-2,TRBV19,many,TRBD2,CASSILSGRGSGELFF,TGTGCCAGTAGTATCCTTAGCGGGAGAGGTTCCGGGGAGCTGTTTTTT
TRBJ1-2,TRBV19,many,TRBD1,CASSTDRGLGTRGYTF,TGTGCCAGTAGTACAGACAGGGGGCTTGGGACGCGTGGCTACACCTTC
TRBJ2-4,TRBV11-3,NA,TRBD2,CASSTGLAGVRDIQYF,TGTGCCAGCAGCACGGGACTAGCGGGAGTACGGGACATTCAGTACTTC
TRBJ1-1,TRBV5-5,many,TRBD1,CASSVAGGAVLTEAFF,TGTGCCAGCAGCGTGGCAGGGGGCGCGGTTCTCACTGAAGCTTTCTTT
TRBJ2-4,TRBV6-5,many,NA,CASSPTGPLAKNIQYF,TGTGCCAGCAGTCCTACAGGGCCCTTAGCCAAAAACATTCAGTACTTC
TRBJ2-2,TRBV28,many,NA,CASTTRGGGAGELFF,TGTGCCAGCACCACCAGGGGTGGGGGAGCCGGGGAGCTGTTTTTT
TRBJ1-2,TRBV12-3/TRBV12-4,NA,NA,CASSLSEAYGYTF,TGTGCCAGCAGTCTGTCTGAGGCTTATGGCTACACCTTC
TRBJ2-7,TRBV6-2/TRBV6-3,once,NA,CASSPLGPLYEQYF,TGTGCCAGCAGTCCGTTAGGGCCCCTGTACGAGCAGTACTTC
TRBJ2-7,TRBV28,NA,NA,CASSFSVIGYEQYF,TGTGCCAGCAGTTTTTCAGTCATTGGCTACGAGCAGTACTTC
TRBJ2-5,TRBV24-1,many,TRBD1,CATSDQGAGETQYF,TGTGCCACCAGTGACCAGGGGGCCGGAGAGACCCAGTACTTC
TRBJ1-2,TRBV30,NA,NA,CAWSWKSSYTF,TGTGCCTGGAGTTGGAAGAGCAGCTACACCTTC
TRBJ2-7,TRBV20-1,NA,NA,CSADSGQLNEQYF,TGCAGTGCTGACTCCGGACAGCTGAACGAGCAGTACTTC
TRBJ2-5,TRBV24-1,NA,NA,CATSDWEQETQYF,TGTGCCACCAGTGATTGGGAGCAAGAGACCCAGTACTTC
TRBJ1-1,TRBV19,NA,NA,CASSPRQTEAFF,TGTGCCAGTAGCCCCAGGCAGACTGAAGCTTTCTTT
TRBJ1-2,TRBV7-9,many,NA,CASSSTAGARGYTF,TGTGCCAGCAGCTCCACTGCGGGGGCGAGGGGCTACACCTTC
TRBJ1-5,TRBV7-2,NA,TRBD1,CASSLPTGGNQPQHF,TGTGCCAGCAGCTTGCCCACAGGGGGCAATCAGCCCCAGCATTTT
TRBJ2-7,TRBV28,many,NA,CASSFVFPSSYEQYF,TGTGCCAGCAGTTTTGTATTCCCGAGCTCCTACGAGCAGTACTTC
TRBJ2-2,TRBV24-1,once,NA,CATSDFRTTNTGELFF,TGTGCCACCAGTGATTTTCGGACAACGAACACCGGGGAGCTGTTTTTT
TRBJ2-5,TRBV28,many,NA,CASSPRMGGDTYQETQYF,TGTGCCAGCAGTCCCCGGATGGGGGGGGACACGTACCAAGAGACCCAGTACTTC
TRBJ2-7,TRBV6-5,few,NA,CASSYSRGHEQYF,TGTGCCAGCAGTTACTCGAGGGGCCACGAGCAGTACTTC
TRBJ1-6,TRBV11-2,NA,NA,CASSFGRGGSYNSPLHF,TGTGCCAGCAGCTTTGGTAGGGGGGGGTCCTATAATTCACCCCTCCACTTT
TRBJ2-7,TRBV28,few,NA,CASSPPSGRDYEQYF,TGTGCCAGCAGTCCTCCTTCGGGCAGGGACTACGAGCAGTACTTC
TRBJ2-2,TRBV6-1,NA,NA,CASRESGTTNTGELFF,TGTGCCAGCAGGGAGAGCGGAACGACGAACACCGGGGAGCTGTTTTTT
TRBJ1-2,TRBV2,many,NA,CASSEAARGGNYGYTF,TGTGCCAGCAGTGAAGCGGCTCGAGGGGGTAACTATGGCTACACCTTC
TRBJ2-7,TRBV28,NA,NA,CASSPTDYEQYF,TGTGCCAGCAGCCCTACAGACTACGAGCAGTACTTC
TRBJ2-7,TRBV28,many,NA,CASSLTWTVTYEQYF,TGTGCCAGCAGTTTAACCTGGACGGTCACCTACGAGCAGTACTTC
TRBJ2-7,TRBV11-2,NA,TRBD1,CASSLEGGQGAYEQYF,TGTGCCAGCAGCCTAGAGGGGGGACAGGGGGCCTACGAGCAGTACTTC
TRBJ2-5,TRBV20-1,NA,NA,CSALTGTGVKKTQYF,TGCAGTGCTTTGACAGGGACGGGGGTAAAGAAGACCCAGTACTTC
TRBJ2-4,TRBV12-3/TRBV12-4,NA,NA,CASGPQRAKNIQYF,TGTGCCTCAGGGCCACAGCGAGCCAAAAACATTCAGTACTTC
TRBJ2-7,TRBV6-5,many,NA,CASSYSSLAHEQYF,TGTGCCAGCAGTTACTCATCTCTAGCGCACGAGCAGTACTTC
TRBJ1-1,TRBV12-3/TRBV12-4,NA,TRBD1,CASSSDRGYEAFF,TGTGCCAGCAGTTCCGACAGGGGCTATGAAGCTTTCTTT
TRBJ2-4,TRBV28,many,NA,CASSPGTNIQYF,TGTGCCAGCAGCCCAGGGACAAACATTCAGTACTTC
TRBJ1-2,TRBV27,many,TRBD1,CASKLNIRGLSYGYTF,TGTGCCAGCAAACTGAACATAAGGGGGCTTAGCTATGGCTACACCTTC
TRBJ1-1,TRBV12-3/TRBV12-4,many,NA,CASSLAGRDTEAFF,TGTGCCAGCAGTTTAGCGGGCAGGGATACTGAAGCTTTCTTT
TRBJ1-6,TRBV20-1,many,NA,CSAPFWGGTRSPLHF,TGCAGTGCTCCCTTTTGGGGGGGAACGCGGTCACCCCTCCACTTT
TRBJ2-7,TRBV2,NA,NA,CASSESEGRVYF,TGTGCCAGCAGTGAGTCGGAGGGACGAGTCTACTTC
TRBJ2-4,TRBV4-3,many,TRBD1,CASSSQGQGENIQYF,TGCGCCAGCAGCTCCCAGGGACAGGGGGAGAACATTCAGTACTTC
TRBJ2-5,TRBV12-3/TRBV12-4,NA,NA,CASSLGAETQYF,TGTGCCAGCAGTTTGGGGGCGGAGACCCAGTACTTC
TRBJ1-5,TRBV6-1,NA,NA,CASSPRQGDQPQHF,TGTGCCAGCAGTCCCAGACAAGGGGATCAGCCCCAGCATTTT
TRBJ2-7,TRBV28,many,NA,CASSFSLVEGGYEQYF,TGTGCCAGCAGTTTCAGCTTGGTAGAAGGTGGCTACGAGCAGTACTTC
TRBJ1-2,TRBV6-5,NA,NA,CASSSRGEYYTF,TGTGCCAGCAGTTCTCGCGGGGAGTATTACACCTTC
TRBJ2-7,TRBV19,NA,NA,CASSIAGGDYEQYF,TGTGCCAGTAGTATCGCAGGGGGGGACTACGAGCAGTACTTC
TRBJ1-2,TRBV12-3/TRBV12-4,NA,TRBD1,CASSDRQGSSYGYTF,TGTGCCAGCAGTGATAGACAGGGAAGTTCCTATGGCTACACCTTC
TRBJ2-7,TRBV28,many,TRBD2,CASRPSGRSYEQYF,TGTGCCAGCAGACCTAGCGGGCGGTCCTACGAGCAGTACTTC
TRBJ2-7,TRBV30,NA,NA,CAWSHEQYF,TGTGCCTGGAGTCACGAGCAGTACTTC
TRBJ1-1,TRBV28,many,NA,CASSSRAMNTEAFF,TGTGCCAGCAGTTCCAGGGCAATGAACACTGAAGCTTTCTTT
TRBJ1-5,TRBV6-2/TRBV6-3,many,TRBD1,CASRGTASNQPQHF,TGTGCCAGCAGAGGGACAGCGAGCAATCAGCCCCAGCATTTT
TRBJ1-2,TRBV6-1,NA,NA,CASSPWSDGSTYGYTF,TGTGCCAGCAGTCCCTGGAGCGACGGATCTACCTATGGCTACACCTTC
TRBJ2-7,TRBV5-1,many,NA,CASSFLGGEQYF,TGCGCCAGCAGCTTCCTTGGGGGCGAGCAGTACTTC
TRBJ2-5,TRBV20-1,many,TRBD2,CSAILPASGPLETQYF,TGCAGTGCTATTCTTCCGGCTAGCGGTCCTTTAGAGACCCAGTACTTC
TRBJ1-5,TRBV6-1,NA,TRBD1,CASSRGQGAYSNQPQHF,TGTGCCAGCAGTCGAGGACAGGGAGCGTATAGCAATCAGCCCCAGCATTTT